Presented here are 7 T cell receptor beta chains from one specimen sequenced in a study of beta chain features in type 1 diabetes. TCRB transcripts that were expressed got sequenced, as all of the isolated RNA had been reverse transcribed. The method was immunoSEQ multiplex PCR; TCRdb's version includes in-frame clones alone and lacks a portion of them. Of 90,000 to 110,000 clones detected, 30% to 50% appear once; the ten largest clones hold roughly 0.07%. The sequenced sample was stem cell memory CD4+ T cells from blood. These receptors were collected from a woman aged 18 to 35 in good health.

The gene calls are TRBV11-2 and TRBJ2-7; 7 bases align to TRBD1. Germline loops: CDR1 SGHAT, CDR2 FQNNGV. This CDR3 is 15 amino acids long. The V segment lost 5 bases and the J segment 5 bases; nucleotides outside the gene matches: 12. CDR3 in amino acids: CASSARTGVKDEQYF. The CDR3 DNA reads TGTGCCAGCAGCGCCCGGACAGGAGTCAAGGACGAGCAGTACTTC.

This clone showed up just a few times. The rearrangement links TRBV19 to TRBJ1-1; 8 nucleotides agree with TRBD1. Germline loops: CDR1 LNHDA, CDR2 SQIVND (reference sequence). The CDR3 extends over 12 amino acids. Trimming removed 6 bases from V and 4 bases from J; junction bases left unmatched: 1. The DNA of the CDR3 is TGTGCCAGTAGGGACAGGGCCACTGAAGCTTTCTTT. Encoded protein: CASRDRATEAFF.

CDR3 coding DNA: TGTGCCAGCAGCTTTTGGGCGGTGCGGCAGGGAGGAAATGAGCAGTTCTTC. Translating it yields CASSFWAVRQGGNEQFF. This sequence joins TRBV11-1 and TRBJ2-1; a possible D gene is TRBD2 (6 bases). This CDR3 is built from 17 residues. V was trimmed by 3 bases and J by 7 bases, leaving 22 bases between them. In germline, CDR1 is SGHAT, CDR2 FQDESV (reference sequence).

Only a few counts were recorded for this clone. The J gene is TRBJ1-2, the V gene TRBV28; 8 nucleotides agree with TRBD1. V shed 5 bases, J shed 4 bases, and the junction held 15 bases outside the gene matches. CDR1 is MDHEN, CDR2 SYDVKM, per germline. The CDR3 is 17 residues long. In DNA form, the CDR3 reads TGTGCCAGCAGTAACCGACAGGGGTTAGTAGGGAGCTATGGCTACACCTTC. Its protein is CASSNRQGLVGSYGYTF.

CDR3 sequence: CASSLFREENEQFF. The CDR3 nucleotides are TGTGCCAGCAGCTTATTCAGGGAGGAGAATGAGCAGTTCTTC. V gene TRBV7-8 combines with J gene TRBJ2-1, with a possible D match to TRBD2 (6 bases). The length of the CDR3 is 14 residues. Germline V gives CDR1 SGHVS, CDR2 FQNEAQ. V was shortened by 2 bases and J by 7 bases, with 12 bases between the two germline ends.

This chain joins TRBV7-2 and TRBJ1-1, with unresolved D. Germline V gene lookup returns CDR1 SGHTA and CDR2 FQGNSA. Trimming removed 6 bases at V and 10 bases at J, with 12 bases between. This CDR3 is 11 amino acids long. CDR3 residues: CASRNVRGAFF. DNA of the CDR3: TGTGCCAGCAGAAACGTCCGGGGAGCTTTCTTT.

The chain recombines TRBV5-1 with TRBJ1-1; TRBD1 might be the D (5 bases). Germline CDR1 and CDR2: SGHRS and YFSETQ. Trimming shortened V by 3 bases and J by 1 base, and 10 bases separated the two germline ends. There are 14 residues in the CDR3. The CDR3 nucleotides read TGCGCCAGCAGCTCAGGACAATGGAACACTGAAGCTTTCTTT. Its protein product is CASSSGQWNTEAFF.